The 2 T cell receptor beta chains below come from one sample, sequenced in a study of beta chain features in type 1 diabetes. These receptors have no known antigen. Expressed TCRB transcripts were sequenced because the isolated RNA had all been reverse transcribed beforehand. The table came from immunoSEQ multiplex PCR; TCRdb's copy has only in-frame clones and leaves some out. Of more than 300,000 clones in the sample, around 8.5% are singletons; the top ten hold 0.95% to 1.1%. General observations from the study: Moderate yet significant TCRB CDR3 shortening was seen in Type 1 diabetes patients in all four CD4+ subsets.

Sequenced: central memory CD4+ T cells from blood. The receptors originated from a man younger than 40 with type 1 diabetes.

This clone was counted at least ten times. The chain is built from TRBV18 and TRBJ2-7; D unresolved. Trimming took off 0 bases at V and 6 bases at J, with 18 bases between the two ends. The CDR3 contains 16 residues. Germline CDR1 KGHSH, CDR2 LQKENI. The CDR3 DNA reads TGTGCCAGCTCACCACCGAACAGTTTCGATTTTGGCGAGCAGTACTTC. Translating gives CASSPPNSFDFGEQYF.

In its sample, this clone was seen many times. This chain links TRBV9 with TRBJ2-3; TRBD2 agrees at 9 bases. The V gene end was trimmed by 0 bases and the J gene end by 1 base; junction bases not matched to a gene: 6. The CDR3 totals 17 residues. Germline V gene sequence: CDR1 SGDLS, CDR2 YYNGEE. CDR3 sequence: CASSVAASGAGTDTQYF. In DNA form, the CDR3 reads TGTGCCAGCAGCGTAGCGGCTAGCGGGGCGGGCACAGATACGCAGTATTTT.